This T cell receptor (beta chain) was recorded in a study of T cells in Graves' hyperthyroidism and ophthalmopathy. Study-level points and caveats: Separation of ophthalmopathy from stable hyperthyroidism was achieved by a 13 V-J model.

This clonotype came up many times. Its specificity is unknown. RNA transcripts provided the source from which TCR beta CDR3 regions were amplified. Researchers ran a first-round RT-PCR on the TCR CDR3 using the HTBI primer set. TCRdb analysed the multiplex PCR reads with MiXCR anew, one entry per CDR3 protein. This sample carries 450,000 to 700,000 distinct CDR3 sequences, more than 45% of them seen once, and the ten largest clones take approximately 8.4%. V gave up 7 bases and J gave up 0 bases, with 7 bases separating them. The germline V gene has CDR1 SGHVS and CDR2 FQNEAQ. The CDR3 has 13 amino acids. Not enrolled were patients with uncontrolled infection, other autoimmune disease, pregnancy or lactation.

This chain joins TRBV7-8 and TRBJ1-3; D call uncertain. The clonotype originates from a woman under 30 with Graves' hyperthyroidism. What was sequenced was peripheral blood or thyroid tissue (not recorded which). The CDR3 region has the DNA TGTGCCAGCATGCAAGACTCTGGAAACACCATATATTTT. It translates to CASMQDSGNTIYF.